This passage covers 26 T cell receptor beta chains from one sample sequenced in a study of blood T cells in healthy people across ages (dated by TCRdb to between 2015 and 2017). Library prep was done by 5' RACE. The sample was run on an Illumina HiSeq 2500. A second roughly 6 to 11 cycle PCR used a sample-barcoded 5' primer and a J-beta primer mix. TCRdb itself trimmed the public reads at Q25 with fastp, ran MiXCR and retained productive beta chains. When rows share a CDR3 protein, they turn into one entry using the most common DNA and genes. For this sample there are fewer than 600,000 distinct CDR3 sequences; roughly a quarter appear just once. The top ten hold roughly 3.5% of the sample. These data were likewise used in another study, on T cells of mothers and their children.

The sequencing sample was made of blood. The source of these receptors is a boy under 10 years old in good health.

This clonotype was observed a few times. The rearrangement joins TRBV3-1 to TRBJ2-7; 9 bases line up with TRBD1. Trimming took 4 bases from V and 4 from J; bases not matched to a gene: 11. In germline, CDR1 is LGHDT, CDR2 YNNKEL (reference sequence). The CDR3 has 16 amino acids. The DNA for the CDR3 is TGTGCCAGCAGCCCCACCGGGGACAGGGACCTTTACGAGCAGTACTTC. This codes for CASSPTGDRDLYEQYF.

A note on this clonotype: A junction end diverges from the germline sequence, so it may reflect a read error. The chain uses TRBV12-3 or TRBV12-4 and TRBJ1-1; possible D gene TRBD1, 6 bases. This CDR3 spans 17 amino acids. CDR3 coding DNA: TGTGCCAGCAGTTTAGGGCAGGGGAACCCCACGAACGCTGAAGCTTTCTTT. Its translation: CASSLGQGNPTNAEAFF.

A few counts support this clonotype. The rearrangement links TRBV13 to TRBJ2-2; D is ambiguous. CDR3 length: 17 amino acids. Germline CDR1 reads PRHDT; CDR2 reads FYEKMQ (reference sequence). V was cut by 4 bases and J by 7 bases, with 22 bases left in between. The CDR3 loop reads CASSSSRLRALIGELFF. In DNA form, the CDR3 reads TGTGCCAGCAGCTCCTCGCGACTCCGAGCGCTAATCGGGGAGCTGTTTTTT.

This clonotype occurred a few times. The rearrangement uses TRBV20-1 and TRBJ1-2; D is unclear. CDR3 size: 14 residues. V was pared by 2 bases and J by 6 bases, with 16 bases between. Per the germline V gene, CDR1 is DFQATT and CDR2 is SNEGSKA (reference sequence). In nucleotides, the CDR3 is TGCAGTGCTAGAAGACTTGAAATTGAGGATGGCTACACCTTC. Protein sequence: CSARRLEIEDGYTF.

The chain joins TRBV3-1 to TRBJ2-7; possible D gene TRBD1, 5 bases. Trimming removed 0 bases at V and 2 bases at J, with 8 bases between. Germline assignment: CDR1 LGHDT and CDR2 YNNKEL (reference sequence). The CDR3 loop spans 14 amino acids. DNA for the CDR3: TGTGCCAGCAGCCAAGAGAAGACAGCCTACGAGCAGTACTTC. It specifies CASSQEKTAYEQYF.

The chain joins TRBV7-9 to TRBJ2-5; TRBD1 agrees at 9 bases. The DNA end is a closer match to TRBJ2-7, so the J assignment may be wrong. Germline assignment: CDR1 SEHNR and CDR2 FQNEAQ (reference sequence). CDR3 size: 14 residues. CDR3 sequence reads: CASRQTGGHYEQYF. The CDR3 nucleotides read TGTGCCAGCAGGCAGACAGGGGGGCACTACGAGCAGTACTTC.

The rearrangement uses TRBV24-1 and TRBJ2-7; a possible D gene is TRBD1 (6 bases). V was cut by 3 bases and J by 0 bases, with 11 bases left in between. The CDR3 has 15 amino acids. The germline gives CDR1 KGHDR, CDR2 SFDVKD. CDR3 sequence reads: CATSDIGDNSYEQYF. The CDR3 bases are TGTGCCACCAGTGATATAGGGGACAACTCCTACGAGCAGTACTTC.

This clonotype was counted a few times. The chain carries TRBV6-1 and TRBJ1-4; D is unresolved. There are 14 residues in the CDR3. The germline V gene has CDR1 MNHNS and CDR2 SASEGT. With 3 bases removed from V and 6 bases from J, the gap between germline ends came to 11 bases. This CDR3 reads CASSEGGIDEKLFF. For the CDR3, the DNA is TGTGCCAGCAGTGAGGGAGGAATCGATGAAAAACTGTTTTTT.

This clonotype was counted at least ten times. The gene calls are TRBV4-2 and TRBJ2-7, with D tentatively TRBD2 (6 bases). The germline V gene encodes CDR1 LGHNA and CDR2 YNFKEQ. Trimming removed 8 bases at V and 4 bases at J, with 21 bases between. The CDR3 extends over 15 amino acids. The CDR3 nucleotides read TGTGCCAGCGACGCGGGTGGCGGGATGAGTTACGAGCAGTACTTC. Protein product: CASDAGGGMSYEQYF.

This clonotype was counted a few times. The chain is built from TRBV20-1 and TRBJ2-1, with D possibly being TRBD2 (6 bases). CDR1 and CDR2 from the germline V gene are DFQATT and SNEGSKA (reference sequence). The CDR3 sequence is 15 residues long. The ends were cut back, 0 bases at V and 4 bases at J, with 13 bases in the middle. CDR3 coding DNA: TGCAGTGCTAGAGATCGCGGGAAGGTTTACAATGAGCAGTTCTTC. Its protein product is CSARDRGKVYNEQFF.

This clonotype was counted a few times. The CDR3 DNA reads TGCAGTGCAACCCCCGGGACAGCGGGCGGAAACATTCAGTACTTC. This translates into CSATPGTAGGNIQYF. The chain has TRBV20-1 and TRBJ2-4, with D maybe TRBD1 (7 bases). From germline, CDR1 is DFQATT and CDR2 SNEGSKA (reference sequence). CDR3 size: 15 residues. V was cut by 6 bases and J by 6 bases, with 21 bases left in between.

The gene calls are TRBV27 and TRBJ1-3, with D perhaps TRBD1 (6 bases). Between the trimmed V and J ends, which lost 4 bases and 4 bases, there was a span of 23 bases. CDR1 and CDR2 (germline): MNHEY, SMNVEV (reference sequence). The CDR3 is 18 amino acids. This CDR3 is CASSSLGRGRSGGNTIYF. DNA for the CDR3: TGTGCCAGCAGTTCCCTCGGCAGGGGCCGGTCGGGCGGAAACACCATATATTTT.

This rearrangement joins TRBV10-3 to TRBJ2-5; 14 positions agree with TRBD2. The germline V gene has CDR1 ENHRY and CDR2 SYGVKD. The CDR3 is 16 residues long. V gave up 6 bases and J gave up 5 bases; unmatched junction bases: 8. Here the CDR3 reads CAIRPGLAGDMETQYF. In DNA form, the CDR3 reads TGTGCCATCAGGCCGGGACTAGCGGGAGATATGGAGACCCAGTACTTC.

This clonotype was seen more than once but under ten times. This chain connects TRBV9 to TRBJ1-1; D gene ambiguous. CDR1 and CDR2 (germline): SGDLS, YYNGEE. The CDR3 spans 14 residues. Between the trimmed V and J ends, which lost 2 bases and 1 base, there was a span of 9 bases. CDR3 sequence: CASSVREGNTEAFF. DNA for the CDR3: TGTGCCAGCAGCGTGCGAGAGGGGAACACTGAAGCTTTCTTT.

DNA of the CDR3: TGTGCCTGGGGCCGATCCCACAATGAGCAGTTCTTC. This encodes CAWGRSHNEQFF. V usage is TRBV30 and J usage is TRBJ2-1; D is unresolved. The length of the CDR3 is 12 residues. Germline CDR1 reads GTSNPN; CDR2 reads SVGIG (reference sequence). V lost 5 bases and J 5 bases, leaving 10 bases between the germline ends.

The J gene is TRBJ2-3, the V gene TRBV29-1; D call uncertain. The CDR3 contains 17 residues. Per germline, CDR1 SQVTM and CDR2 ANQGSEA. Trimming removed 0 bases from V and 0 bases from J, with 16 bases in between. CDR3: CSVEDRATETSTDTQYF. CDR3 coding DNA: TGCAGCGTTGAAGATCGGGCAACTGAAACTAGCACAGATACGCAGTATTTT.

The rearrangement links TRBV20-1 to TRBJ1-1; no definite D call. This CDR3 region has 14 residues. Germline values: CDR1 DFQATT, CDR2 SNEGSKA (reference sequence). V was pared by 5 bases and J by 2 bases, with 15 bases between. CDR3 protein: CSAGRGTDNTEAFF. CDR3 nucleotide sequence: TGCAGTGCTGGCCGGGGAACAGATAACACTGAAGCTTTCTTT.

This clonotype was found many times. The chain carries TRBV7-2 and TRBJ2-5; 8 bases line up with TRBD1. The J call may be incorrect, as the DNA end agrees better with TRBJ2-1. The CDR3 has 13 residues. Germline loops: CDR1 SGHTA, CDR2 FQGNSA. CDR3: CASRSQGDREQFF. CDR3 DNA sequence: TGTGCCAGCAGATCACAGGGGGATAGGGAGCAGTTCTTC.

The gene calls are TRBV6-5 and TRBJ2-4; 9 nucleotides match TRBD2. Trimming cost V 5 bases and J 13 bases; bases outside gene matches: 21. Looked up from germline, CDR1 is MNHEY and CDR2 is SVGAGI. The CDR3 spans 17 residues. The CDR3 protein is CASSTRTAAGLAGLQYF. DNA of the CDR3: TGTGCCAGCAGTACTAGGACGGCCGCGGGACTAGCTGGCTTACAGTACTTC.

This clonotype was seen only a few times. The chain links TRBV27 to TRBJ1-6; TRBD1 matches 7 bases. Germline values: CDR1 MNHEY, CDR2 SMNVEV (reference sequence). V was clipped by 0 bases and J by 9 bases; unmatched bases: 20. The CDR3 loop spans 20 amino acids. The CDR3, as DNA: TGTGCCAGCAGTTTATCCGCCTCAAGGACAGGATTCTACTATCGTTCACCCCTCCACTTT. This encodes CASSLSASRTGFYYRSPLHF.

The chain recombines TRBV3-1 with TRBJ2-7; D might be TRBD2 (6 bases). V was cut by 1 base and J by 0 bases, with 10 bases left in between. Germline values: CDR1 LGHDT, CDR2 YNNKEL (reference sequence). This CDR3 has 15 residues. The DNA for the CDR3 is TGTGCCAGCAGCCAAGGGAGGGTCAGCTCCTACGAGCAGTACTTC. Residues: CASSQGRVSSYEQYF.

The chain uses TRBV15 and TRBJ2-3; 8 bases line up with TRBD2. The V segment lost 5 bases and the J segment 7 bases; nucleotides outside the gene matches: 11. This CDR3 has 15 residues. CDR1 and CDR2 (germline): LNHNV, YYDKDF (reference sequence). The DNA for the CDR3 is TGTGCCACCAGCCCACTGGCGGGGGGATACCATACGCAGTATTTT. Its protein product is CATSPLAGGYHTQYF. The entire variable domain, with the rest obtained from reference TRBV15 and TRBJ2-3, is as follows: DAMVIQNPRYQVTQFGKPVTLSCSQTLNHNVMYWYQQKSSQAPKLLFHYYDKDFNNEADTPDNFQSRRPNTSFCFLDIRSPGLGDTAMYLCATSPLAGGYHTQYFGPGTRLTVL.

The chain uses TRBV2 and TRBJ1-1; tentatively, D is TRBD1 (6 bases). Germline assignment: CDR1 SNHLY and CDR2 FYNNEI. The CDR3 sequence is 15 residues long. V shed 6 bases and J shed 5 bases, with 19 bases lying between them. The CDR3 DNA reads TGTGCCAGCAGGGGCCTGGGGGGCCTTGCGACTGAAGCTTTCTTT. Amino acid sequence: CASRGLGGLATEAFF.

The CDR3: CASSLVVGGRGVELFF. Written as DNA, the CDR3 is TGTGCCAGCAGCTTAGTGGTGGGCGGGAGAGGCGTGGAGCTGTTTTTT. V gene TRBV7-2 combines with J gene TRBJ2-2; 7 positions agree with TRBD2. The CDR3 extends over 16 amino acids. With 1 base clipped from V and 10 bases from J, the junction kept 12 bases outside the gene matches. CDR1 is SGHTA, CDR2 FQGNSA, per germline.

J is TRBJ2-5 and V is TRBV7-9; possibly TRBD1 for D (6 bases). CDR3 length equals 18 residues. Deletions cut 1 base from V and 0 bases from J, with 18 bases between. Germline V gene lookup returns CDR1 SEHNR and CDR2 FQNEAQ (reference sequence). CDR3 region: CASSLGKQGPLYQETQYF. CDR3 coding DNA: TGTGCCAGCAGCTTAGGAAAGCAGGGGCCGCTGTACCAAGAGACCCAGTACTTC.

Turning to this clonotype: The germline gene is not matched at one end of the junction; a read error may be the cause. V gene TRBV11-2 combines with J gene TRBJ2-1; the D is unclear. This CDR3 comprises 16 residues. From germline, CDR1 is SGHAT and CDR2 FQNNGV. The CDR3 bases are TGTGCCCGCAGGTCAAATTTCGGGTATCAGGCCAATGAGCAGTTCTTC. The encoded protein is CARRSNFGYQANEQFF.